The 27 T cell receptor beta chains listed next were all sequenced from one sample in a study of blood T cell repertoires in COVID-19. Repertoires were generated with immunoSEQ multiplex PCR, while TCRdb's copy carries only in-frame clones and drops some. Of about 100,000 clones detected, 65% to 90% appear once; the ten largest clones hold approximately 2.4%. Sample: PBMCs or T cells enriched from blood (not recorded which). These receptors all come from a woman between 45 and 60 years old who had recovered from COVID-19.

The CDR3 region is CASSEGGRSEQYF. Written as DNA, the CDR3 is TGCGCCAGCAGTGAGGGCGGGAGGAGCGAGCAGTACTTC. The chain carries TRBV10-2 and TRBJ2-7; 8 bases are shared with TRBD2. The CDR3 covers 13 residues. Losses at the gene ends were 2 bases for V and 6 bases for J; bases not matched to a gene: 3. Germline V lookup: CDR1 WSHSY, CDR2 SAAADI.

The chain employs TRBV24-1 and TRBJ1-5; 9 positions match TRBD1. CDR1 is KGHDR, CDR2 SFDVKD, per germline. V was clipped by 5 bases and J by 6 bases; unmatched bases: 7. This CDR3 comprises 15 residues. The chain's CDR3 is CATSGGQGRSQPQHF. The CDR3 DNA sequence: TGTGCCACCAGTGGCGGACAGGGGAGGAGTCAGCCCCAGCATTTT.

J is TRBJ1-6 and V is TRBV28; 7 bases fit TRBD1. Germline CDR1 is MDHEN and CDR2 is SYDVKM. The CDR3 is 14 amino acids. Trimming cost V 2 bases and J 9 bases; bases outside gene matches: 4. CDR3 loop: CASSLRGQSSPLHF. CDR3 DNA: TGTGCCAGCAGTTTAAGGGGGCAGAGTTCACCCCTCCACTTT.

The chain links TRBV19 to TRBJ2-7; tentative D call: TRBD1 (6 bases). The CDR3 has 15 residues. V was shortened by 6 bases and J by 1 base, with 16 bases between the two germline ends. CDR1 and CDR2 (germline): LNHDA, SQIVND (reference sequence). CDR3 bases: TGTGCCAGTAGCCAGACAGGCCTGATGTCCTACGAGCAGTACTTC. Translated: CASSQTGLMSYEQYF.

A single count supports this clone. The sample has other DNA sequences that encode this CDR3 too. The DNA for the CDR3 is TGTGCCAGCAGCCGTAGCGGTTACAATGAGCAGTTCTTC. It encodes CASSRSGYNEQFF. The J gene is TRBJ2-1, the V gene TRBV7-3; the D gene is possibly TRBD2 (6 bases). The CDR3 runs 13 residues. The V end was cut by 5 bases, the J end by 4 bases, with 9 bases between. CDR1 is SGHTA and CDR2 is FQGTGA in the germline V gene.

This chain links TRBV28 with TRBJ1-4; D is unclear. CDR1 is MDHEN, CDR2 SYDVKM, per germline. The germline V and J ends were trimmed by 7 bases and 3 bases, with 9 bases remaining between them. The CDR3 is 13 residues long. The CDR3: CASMERPNEKLFF. The DNA of the CDR3 is TGTGCCAGCATGGAGAGGCCTAATGAAAAACTGTTTTTT.

The genes are TRBV14 and TRBJ2-2; TRBD2 matches at 7 bases. This CDR3 has 17 amino acids. CDR1 is SGHDN and CDR2 is FVKESK in the germline V gene. J gave up 1 base and V 3 bases, and 8 bases lay outside the gene matches. CDR3 DNA sequence: TGTGCCAGCAGCCATCCCAAGGGAGGGGAGAACACCGGGGAGCTGTTTTTT. It translates to CASSHPKGGENTGELFF.

This chain joins TRBV3-1 (or the pseudogene TRBV3-2) and TRBJ2-2; 7 bases align to TRBD1. CDR1 and CDR2 (germline): LGHDT, YNNKEL (reference sequence). CDR3 length: 15 amino acids. V lost 2 bases to trimming and J lost 7 bases; unmatched junction nucleotides: 7. CDR3 loop: CASSQHSDRVGELFF. CDR3 DNA: TGTGCCAGCAGCCAACACTCCGACAGGGTCGGGGAGCTGTTTTTT.

The chain couples TRBV27 to TRBJ1-4; D is unclear. Trimming took off 5 bases at V and 0 bases at J, with 4 bases between the two ends. The CDR3 runs to 13 residues. Germline V CDR1 and CDR2: MNHEY, SMNVEV (reference sequence). The chain's CDR3 is CASSTSTNEKLFF. The DNA of the CDR3 is TGTGCCAGCAGTACTTCAACTAATGAAAAACTGTTTTTT.

This clone was recorded only once. The rearrangement links TRBV28 to TRBJ2-2; 7 nucleotides line up with TRBD1. The length of the CDR3 is 15 residues. Germline V lookup: CDR1 MDHEN, CDR2 SYDVKM. J was trimmed by 6 bases and V by 4 bases; bases with no gene match: 8. The CDR3 nucleotides are TGTGCCAGCAGTTCTTTCAGGGGGTTCGCCGGGGAGCTGTTTTTT. Translation gives CASSSFRGFAGELFF.

This clone has just a few counts. The CDR3 DNA is TGTGCCAGCAGCTTTAGCGGGAGTAATGCGGGCGAGCAGTACTTC. This sequence encodes CASSFSGSNAGEQYF. V is TRBV7-2 and J is TRBJ2-7; 9 bases are shared with TRBD2. The germline gives CDR1 SGHTA, CDR2 FQGNSA. V was pared by 3 bases and J by 6 bases, with 9 bases of the junction left unmatched. The CDR3 consists of 15 residues.

The chain recombines TRBV19 with TRBJ1-2; tentative D call: TRBD1 (5 bases). Germline lookup yields CDR1 LNHDA and CDR2 SQIVND (reference sequence). The CDR3 runs to 13 residues. The V end was cut by 0 bases, the J end by 6 bases, with 8 bases between. For the CDR3, the DNA is TGTGCCAGTAGTATAGAAGGCAGGGATGGCTACACCTTC. Its protein product is CASSIEGRDGYTF.

This clone was observed a handful of times. The chain's CDR3 is CASSQDRGLSYEQYF. The CDR3 DNA is TGCGCCAGCAGCCAAGACAGGGGGTTAAGCTACGAGCAGTACTTC. The chain uses TRBV4-1 and TRBJ2-7; TRBD1 aligns across 7 bases. Germline V gene data show CDR1 as MGHRA and CDR2 as YSYEKL. Trimming took 0 bases from V and 3 from J; bases not matched to a gene: 5. This CDR3 contains 15 residues.

This clone was detected once. This rearrangement joins TRBV10-2 to TRBJ2-7, with D possibly TRBD2 on 5 matching bases. The length of the CDR3 is 13 residues. V lost 4 bases and J 2 bases, leaving 9 bases between the germline ends. The germline gives CDR1 WSHSY, CDR2 SAAADI. In nucleotides, the CDR3 is TGCGCCAGCAGTGGGACTGCCACCTACGAGCAGTACTTC. It is translated as CASSGTATYEQYF.

The chain couples TRBV5-1 to TRBJ2-7, with 9 bases matching TRBD1. The length of the CDR3 is 15 residues. J lost 6 bases, V lost 4 bases, and 11 bases had no gene match. Germline CDR1 SGHRS, CDR2 YFSETQ. The CDR3 DNA sequence: TGCGCCAGCAGCCCCGGTGGGACAGGGTTAATCGAGCAGTACTTC. Protein product: CASSPGGTGLIEQYF.

This clone was counted only a few times. This sequence joins TRBV10-2 and TRBJ1-4; the match to TRBD1 covers 7 bases. From germline, CDR1 is WSHSY and CDR2 SAAADI. V shed 4 bases and J 8 bases; nucleotides not matched to a gene: 4. This CDR3 region has 13 residues. CDR3 coding DNA: TGCGCCAGCAGTGTTCAGGGGGGCGAAAAACTGTTTTTT. Translating gives CASSVQGGEKLFF.

This chain joins TRBV6-5 and TRBJ2-7, with D perhaps matching TRBD1 (6 bases). With 7 bases removed from V and 1 base from J, the gap between germline ends came to 14 bases. CDR3 length: 14 amino acids. Germline V gene sequence: CDR1 MNHEY, CDR2 SVGAGI. CDR3 sequence: CASTEGHLSYEQYF. CDR3 DNA: TGTGCCAGCACCGAGGGACATCTATCCTACGAGCAGTACTTC.

The chain combines TRBV10-3 with TRBJ2-3; tentatively, D is TRBD1 (5 bases). The CDR3 has 13 residues. The V and J ends lost 6 bases and 0 bases respectively, with 7 bases between them. Germline V lookup: CDR1 ENHRY, CDR2 SYGVKD. The CDR3 region is CAIRGASTDTQYF. CDR3 nucleotides: TGTGCCATCAGAGGGGCTAGCACAGATACGCAGTATTTT.

The chain employs TRBV7-9 and TRBJ1-1; D is unclear. From germline, CDR1 is SEHNR and CDR2 FQNEAQ (reference sequence). Trimming shortened V by 1 base and J by 0 bases, and 12 bases separated the two germline ends. CDR3 length: 16 amino acids. The CDR3 nucleotides are TGTGCCAGCAGCTTAGTTCGCGGGAACATGAACACTGAAGCTTTCTTT. Protein product: CASSLVRGNMNTEAFF.

The chain joins TRBV2 to TRBJ1-2; perhaps TRBD1 as D (6 bases). Germline loops: CDR1 SNHLY, CDR2 FYNNEI. V was trimmed by 8 bases and J by 4 bases, leaving 14 bases between them. This CDR3 spans 13 amino acids. The CDR3 sequence: CASWVGGPYGYTF. CDR3 DNA sequence: TGTGCCAGCTGGGTGGGGGGGCCCTATGGCTACACCTTC.

This clone was detected a few times. This chain uses TRBV27 with TRBJ1-1, with TRBD1 matching 8 bases. V dropped 1 base and J dropped 3; count of bases not matched to a gene: 4. In germline, CDR1 is MNHEY, CDR2 SMNVEV (reference sequence). The CDR3 totals 15 residues. The chain's CDR3 is CASSLFSTGDTEAFF. The CDR3 DNA is TGTGCCAGCAGTTTATTTTCGACAGGGGACACTGAAGCTTTCTTT.

V is TRBV15 and J is TRBJ1-5; no firm D call. The CDR3 loop spans 15 amino acids. The V and J ends lost 0 bases and 2 bases respectively, with 8 bases between them. CDR1 is LNHNV, CDR2 YYDKDF, per germline (reference sequence). As DNA, the CDR3 is TGTGCCACCAGCAGAGATTTGGCGGGCAATCAGCCCCAGCATTTT. It encodes CATSRDLAGNQPQHF. Variable domain in full (rest from reference TRBV15 and TRBJ1-5): DAMVIQNPRYQVTQFGKPVTLSCSQTLNHNVMYWYQQKSSQAPKLLFHYYDKDFNNEADTPDNFQSRRPNTSFCFLDIRSPGLGDTAMYLCATSRDLAGNQPQHFGDGTRLSIL.

This chain joins TRBV4-1 and TRBJ2-7, with TRBD1 as a possible D gene (5 bases). Per germline, CDR1 MGHRA and CDR2 YSYEKL. V gave up 0 bases and J gave up 1 base, with 10 bases separating them. This CDR3 has 15 amino acids. The CDR3 reads CASSQDGRESYEQYF. The CDR3 DNA sequence: TGCGCCAGCAGCCAAGACGGCAGGGAATCCTACGAGCAGTACTTC.

Remarks on this clone: At one end, the junction sequence differs from germline, possibly due to a read error. The sample carries other DNA sequences with the same CDR3. The genes are TRBV6-1 and TRBJ2-1; 7 bases are shared with TRBD2. The CDR3 contains 16 residues. Germline V gene lookup returns CDR1 MNHNS and CDR2 SASEGT. The CDR3, as DNA: TGTGCTAGCAGTGAATGGGAAGCGGGGCAATACAATGAGCAGTTCTTC. Residues: CASSEWEAGQYNEQFF.

This rearrangement joins TRBV5-6 to TRBJ2-6, with 7 nucleotides matching TRBD1. Per the germline V gene, CDR1 is SGHDT and CDR2 is YYEEEE. The CDR3 has 17 amino acids. V lost 5 bases and J lost 0; bases outside the gene matches: 8. The CDR3 nucleotides read TGTGCCAGCAGTGGACTTGGACAGGCCTCTGGGGCCAACGTCCTGACTTTC. Protein product: CASSGLGQASGANVLTF. The variable domain in full, with the rest retrieved from reference TRBV5-6 and TRBJ2-6, is DAGVTQSPTHLIKTRGQQVTLRCSPKSGHDTVSWYQQALGQGPQFIFQYYEEEERQRGNFPDRFSGHQFPNYSSELNVNALLLGDSALYLCASSGLGQASGANVLTFGAGSRLTVL.

This clone was observed a single time. The V and J genes are TRBV27 and TRBJ2-3; D is ambiguous. The ends were cut back, 3 bases at V and 1 base at J, with 8 bases in the middle. The CDR3 length is 14 residues. The V gene's germline CDR1 is MNHEY and CDR2 SMNVEV (reference sequence). The DNA of the CDR3 is TGTGCCAGCAGTTTTTCTATCGGCACAGATACGCAGTATTTT. Residues: CASSFSIGTDTQYF.

The chain uses TRBV6-5 and TRBJ2-1, with a tentative D call TRBD2 (7 bases). The CDR3 is 13 residues long. Germline V gene sequence: CDR1 MNHEY, CDR2 SVGAGI. With 6 bases removed from V and 10 bases from J, the gap between germline ends came to 16 bases. The CDR3 region is CASSPRGAWEQFF. CDR3 coding DNA: TGTGCCAGCAGCCCACGGGGGGCGTGGGAGCAGTTCTTC.